This TCR beta chain is drawn from a study of T cell responses to AZD1222 COVID-19 vaccine. The assay was immunoSEQ multiplex PCR, and TCRdb's table has in-frame clones only and misses some. The sample has some 95,000 clones, around nine tenths seen once. The germline V gene has CDR1 MNHEY and CDR2 SVGEGT. Trimming cost V 5 bases and J 4 bases; bases outside gene matches: 15. The CDR3 contains 17 residues. This clonotype originated in an adult who received the AZD1222 COVID-19 vaccine. The specimen was peripheral blood, collected 28 days after the second AZD1222 dose. The chain links TRBV6-2 or TRBV6-3 to TRBJ1-2; TRBD1 aligns across 8 bases. This CDR3 reads CASSKDTGDRGLYGYTF. CDR3 DNA sequence: TGTGCCAGCAGTAAGGACACGGGAGACAGGGGCCTCTATGGCTACACCTTC.